This T cell receptor (beta chain) came from a study of molecular identifiers for immune sequencing clone quantification. This CDR3 has 13 amino acids. Germline V CDR1 and CDR2: SNHLY, FYNNEI. MiXCR, applied by TCRdb to the PCR reads, yields one record per CDR3 protein. The table has under 800,000 distinct CDR3 sequences, 25% seen once. Source material: naive CD8+ T cells from blood, with Jurkat cell RNA spiked in. The subset: FACS-sorted CD8+CD4-CCR7+CD45RA+ naive T cells. V gene TRBV2 combines with J gene TRBJ2-5; D may correspond to TRBD1 or TRBD2 (5 bases each). The source of this sequence is a human donor in good health. Some libraries in this study had Jurkat cell RNA spiked in. For the CDR3, the DNA is TGTACAGTCGGGGACGGCTACCAAGAGACCCAGTACTTC. Translating gives CTVGDGYQETQYF.